This T cell receptor beta chain derives from a study of blood T cell repertoires in COVID-19. Study context: The analysed material was cDNA or gDNA that came from T cells, B-cell-depleted T cells, or PBMCs.

The germline V gene has CDR1 SQVTM and CDR2 ANQGSEA. Trimming cost V 0 bases and J 6 bases; bases outside gene matches: 10. CDR3 length equals 15 residues. The Seattle site enrolled patients during active infection and followed them longitudinally. Sequenced by immunoSEQ multiplex PCR; TCRdb stores in-frame clones only, minus some. In the table there are about 250,000 clones, over 75% of which are singletons. The chain is built from TRBV29-1 and TRBJ1-1; 7 positions match TRBD1. Sequenced material: peripheral blood. This clonotype was sampled from a human donor with COVID-19, enrolled during active disease. The donor label of this sample is uncertain. CDR3 DNA sequence: TGCAGCGTTGAAGATTTAGGGCCCCAGGGGGCTGAAGCTTTCTTT. Protein product: CSVEDLGPQGAEAFF.